This TCR beta chain was identified in a study of blood T cell repertoires in COVID-19. Study overall: Material from acute and convalescent COVID-19 was sourced from the United States, Italy and Spain. The analysed material was cDNA or gDNA that came from T cells, B-cell-depleted T cells, or PBMCs.

Patients from Seattle were sampled longitudinally, starting during active infection. Per the original methods: It was from reference gene primer amplification that nucleated cell counts were estimated. Sequencing used immunoSEQ multiplex PCR; TCRdb keeps in-frame clones, though not all of them. V, J and clone size reflect that table, while D and trimming were determined from the DNA. The top ten hold roughly a sixth of the sample, which has about 200,000 clones, 70% to 90% seen once. Trimming took 4 bases from V and 3 from J; bases not matched to a gene: 18. In germline, CDR1 is SGDLS, CDR2 YYNGEE. This CDR3 contains 18 residues.

The chain carries TRBV9 and TRBJ2-7; TRBD2 matches 8 bases. The sequencing input was peripheral blood. This clonotype was obtained from a man in his fifties or sixties with COVID-19, enrolled during active disease. The CDR3 nucleotides are TGTGCCAGCAGCCCAACGTCTCGGGTGGGGACTAGTGGCTACGAGCAGTACTTC. Protein product: CASSPTSRVGTSGYEQYF.